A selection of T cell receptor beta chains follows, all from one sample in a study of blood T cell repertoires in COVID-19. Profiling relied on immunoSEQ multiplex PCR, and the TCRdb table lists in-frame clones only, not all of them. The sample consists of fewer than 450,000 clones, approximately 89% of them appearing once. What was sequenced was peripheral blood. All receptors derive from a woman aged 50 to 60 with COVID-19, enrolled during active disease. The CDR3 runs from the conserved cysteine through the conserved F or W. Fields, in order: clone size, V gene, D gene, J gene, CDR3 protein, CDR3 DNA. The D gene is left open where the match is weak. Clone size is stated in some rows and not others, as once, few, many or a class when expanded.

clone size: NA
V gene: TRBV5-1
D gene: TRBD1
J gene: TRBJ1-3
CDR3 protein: CASSLDRGPYSGNTIYF
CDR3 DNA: TGCGCCAGCAGCTTGGACAGGGGCCCATACTCTGGAAACACCATATATTTT

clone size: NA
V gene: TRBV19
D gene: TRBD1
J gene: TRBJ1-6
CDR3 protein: CASSIGGTGNNSPLHF
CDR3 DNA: TGTGCCAGTAGTATAGGGGGGACAGGGAACAATTCACCCCTCCACTTT

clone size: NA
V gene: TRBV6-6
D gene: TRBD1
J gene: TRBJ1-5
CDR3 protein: CASSHTSGGSSNQPQHF
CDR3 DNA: TGTGCCAGCAGTCACACCTCAGGGGGGAGCAGCAATCAGCCCCAGCATTTT

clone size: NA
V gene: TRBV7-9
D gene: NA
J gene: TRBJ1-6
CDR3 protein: CASSPGSISQNSPLHF
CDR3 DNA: TGTGCCAGCAGCCCTGGCTCCATTAGCCAAAATTCACCCCTCCACTTT

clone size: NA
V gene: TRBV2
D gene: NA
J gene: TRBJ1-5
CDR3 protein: CASKRGGNQPQHF
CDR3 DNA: TGTGCCAGCAAACGGGGGGGCAATCAGCCCCAGCATTTT

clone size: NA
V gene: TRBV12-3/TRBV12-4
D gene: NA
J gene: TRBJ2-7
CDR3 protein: CASSRGDEQYF
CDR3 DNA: TGTGCCAGCAGTCGGGGTGACGAGCAGTACTTC

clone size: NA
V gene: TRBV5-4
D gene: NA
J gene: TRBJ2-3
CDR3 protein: CASSLVAGETDTQYF
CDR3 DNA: TGTGCCAGCAGCTTGGTGGCAGGGGAGACGGATACGCAGTATTTT

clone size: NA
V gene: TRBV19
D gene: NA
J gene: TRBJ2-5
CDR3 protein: CASSISGSGIRGQETQYF
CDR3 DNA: TGTGCCAGTAGTATTAGTGGTAGCGGTATTCGGGGACAAGAGACCCAGTACTTC

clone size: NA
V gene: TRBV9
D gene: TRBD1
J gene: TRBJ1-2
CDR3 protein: CASSTGVGGYTF
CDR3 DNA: TGTGCCAGCAGCACAGGGGTAGGAGGCTACACCTTC

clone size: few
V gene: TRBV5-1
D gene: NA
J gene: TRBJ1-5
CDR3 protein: CASSLEVGGRQPQHF
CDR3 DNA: TGCGCCAGCAGCTTGGAAGTCGGGGGTAGACAGCCCCAGCATTTT

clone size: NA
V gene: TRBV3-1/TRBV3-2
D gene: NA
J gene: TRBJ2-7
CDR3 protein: CASSQERSSYEQYF
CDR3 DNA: TGTGCCAGCAGCCAAGAAAGGAGCTCCTACGAGCAGTACTTC

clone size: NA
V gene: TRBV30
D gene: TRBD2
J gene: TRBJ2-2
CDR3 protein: CAWSDDERGYTGELFF
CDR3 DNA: TGTGCCTGGAGTGACGACGAGCGGGGATACACCGGGGAGCTGTTTTTT

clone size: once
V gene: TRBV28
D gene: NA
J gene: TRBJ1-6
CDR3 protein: CASSWMGGANSPLHF
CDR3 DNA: TGTGCCAGCAGTTGGATGGGGGGGGCTAATTCACCCCTCCACTTT

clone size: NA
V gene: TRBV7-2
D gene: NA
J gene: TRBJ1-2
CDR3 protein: CARYSHGYTF
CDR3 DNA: TGTGCCAGATACAGCCATGGCTACACCTTC

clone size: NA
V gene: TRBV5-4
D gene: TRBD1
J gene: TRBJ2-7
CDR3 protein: CASSPTGATYEQYF
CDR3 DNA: TGTGCCAGCAGCCCAACAGGGGCCACCTACGAGCAGTACTTC

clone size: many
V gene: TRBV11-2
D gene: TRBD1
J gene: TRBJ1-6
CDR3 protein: CASSPRIRQGVNSPLHF
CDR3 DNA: TGTGCCAGCAGCCCCCGAATCCGACAGGGTGTAAATTCACCCCTCCACTTT

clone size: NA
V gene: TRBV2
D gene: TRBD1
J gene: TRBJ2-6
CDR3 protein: CASRRDREGNVLTF
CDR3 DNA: TGTGCCAGCCGACGGGACAGGGAAGGCAACGTCCTGACTTTC

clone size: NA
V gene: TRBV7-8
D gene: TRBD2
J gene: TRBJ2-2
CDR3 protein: CASSLAERGMNTGELFF
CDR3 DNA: TGTGCCAGCAGCTTAGCGGAGCGGGGGATGAACACCGGGGAGCTGTTTTTT

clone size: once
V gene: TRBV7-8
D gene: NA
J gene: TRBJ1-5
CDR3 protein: CASSIGQNQPQHF
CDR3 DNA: TGTGCCAGCAGCATAGGACAGAATCAGCCCCAGCATTTT

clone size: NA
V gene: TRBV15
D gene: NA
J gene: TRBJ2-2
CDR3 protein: CATSRGRGQSHTGELFF
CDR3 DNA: TGTGCCACCAGCAGAGGGAGAGGTCAGTCCCACACCGGGGAGCTGTTTTTT

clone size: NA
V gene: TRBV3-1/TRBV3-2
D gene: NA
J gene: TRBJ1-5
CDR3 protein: CASSQDQGSQHF
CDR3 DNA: TGTGCCAGCAGCCAAGATCAGGGGTCCCAGCATTTT

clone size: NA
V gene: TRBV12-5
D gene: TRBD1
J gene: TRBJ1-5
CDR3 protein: CASGLVGTQGRNQPQHF
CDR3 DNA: TGTGCTAGTGGTTTGGTAGGAACACAGGGGAGGAATCAGCCCCAGCATTTT

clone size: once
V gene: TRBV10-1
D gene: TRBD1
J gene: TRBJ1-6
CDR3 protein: CASSDPGQPNSPLHF
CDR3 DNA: TGCGCCAGCAGCGACCCGGGACAGCCGAATTCACCCCTCCACTTT

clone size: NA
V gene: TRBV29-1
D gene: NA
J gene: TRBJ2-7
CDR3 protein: CSVGETAYEQYF
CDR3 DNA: TGCAGCGTTGGAGAAACAGCCTACGAGCAGTACTTC

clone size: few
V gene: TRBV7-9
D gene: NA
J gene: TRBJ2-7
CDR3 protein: CASSLVSDEQYF
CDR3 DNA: TGTGCCAGCAGCTTAGTATCCGACGAGCAGTACTTC

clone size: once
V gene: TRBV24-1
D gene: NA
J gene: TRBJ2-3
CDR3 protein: CATSESRGNTDTQYF
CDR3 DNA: TGTGCCACCAGTGAGTCCAGGGGAAACACAGATACGCAGTATTTT

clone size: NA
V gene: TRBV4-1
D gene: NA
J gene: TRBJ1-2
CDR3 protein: CASSQDQEYGYTF
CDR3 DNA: TGCGCCAGCAGCCAAGATCAGGAATATGGCTACACCTTC

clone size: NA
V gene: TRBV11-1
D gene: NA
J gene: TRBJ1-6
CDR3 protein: CASSTPQGTLHF
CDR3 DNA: TGTGCCAGCAGCACTCCTCAGGGGACCCTCCACTTT

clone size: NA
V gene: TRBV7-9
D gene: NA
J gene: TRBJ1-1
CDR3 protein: CASNDGGYTEAFF
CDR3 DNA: TGTGCCAGCAACGACGGGGGGTACACTGAAGCTTTCTTT

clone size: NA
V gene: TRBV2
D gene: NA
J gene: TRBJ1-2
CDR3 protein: CASRYQGRYGYTF
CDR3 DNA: TGTGCCAGCAGATACCAGGGAAGGTATGGCTACACCTTC

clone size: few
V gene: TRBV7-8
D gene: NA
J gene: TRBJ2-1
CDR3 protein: CASSQGSGLSLYNEQFF
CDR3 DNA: TGTGCCAGCAGCCAAGGGAGCGGGCTGTCCTTATACAATGAGCAGTTCTTC

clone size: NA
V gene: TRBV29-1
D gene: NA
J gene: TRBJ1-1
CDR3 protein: CSVARGGDTEAFF
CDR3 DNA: TGCAGCGTTGCAAGGGGGGGTGACACTGAAGCTTTCTTT

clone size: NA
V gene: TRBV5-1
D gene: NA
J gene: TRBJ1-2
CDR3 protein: CASSPVAQGYGYTF
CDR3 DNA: TGCGCCAGCAGCCCGGTTGCCCAGGGGTATGGCTACACCTTC

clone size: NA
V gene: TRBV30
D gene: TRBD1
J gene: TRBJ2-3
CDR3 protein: CAWGTGLTDTQYF
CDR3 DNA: TGTGCCTGGGGGACAGGGCTCACAGATACGCAGTATTTT

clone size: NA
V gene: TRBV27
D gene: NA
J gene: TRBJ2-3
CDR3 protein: CASSWGGRSTDTQYF
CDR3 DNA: TGTGCCAGCAGTTGGGGGGGCCGGAGCACAGATACGCAGTATTTT

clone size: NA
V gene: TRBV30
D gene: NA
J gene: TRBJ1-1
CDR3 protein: CAWNYQGRTEAFF
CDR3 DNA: TGTGCCTGGAATTATCAGGGTCGGACTGAAGCTTTCTTT

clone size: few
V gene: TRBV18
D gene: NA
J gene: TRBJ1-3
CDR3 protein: CASSRGSGNTIYF
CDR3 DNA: TGTGCCAGCTCACGCGGCTCTGGAAACACCATATATTTT

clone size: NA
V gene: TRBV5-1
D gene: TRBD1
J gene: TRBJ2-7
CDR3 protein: CASSAQGASYEQYF
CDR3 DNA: TGCGCCAGCAGCGCACAGGGGGCCTCCTACGAGCAGTACTTC

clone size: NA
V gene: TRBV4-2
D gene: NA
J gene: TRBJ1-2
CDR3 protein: CASSQVGRDFYGYTF
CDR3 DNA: TGTGCCAGCAGCCAAGTCGGGAGAGACTTCTATGGCTACACCTTC

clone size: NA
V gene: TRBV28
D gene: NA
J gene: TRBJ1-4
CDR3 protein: CASSSTDRREKLFF
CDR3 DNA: TGTGCCAGCAGTTCGACCGACAGGAGGGAAAAACTGTTTTTT

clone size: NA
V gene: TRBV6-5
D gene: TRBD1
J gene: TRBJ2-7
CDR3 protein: CASGRQGPTYEQYF
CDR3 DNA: TGTGCCAGCGGTAGACAGGGGCCGACCTACGAGCAGTACTTC

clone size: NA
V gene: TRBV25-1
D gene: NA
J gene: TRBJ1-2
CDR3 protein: CASSELTDTNYGYTF
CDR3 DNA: TGTGCCAGCAGTGAATTGACCGACACAAACTATGGCTACACCTTC

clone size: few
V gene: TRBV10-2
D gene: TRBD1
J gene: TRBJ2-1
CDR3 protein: CASSGPGTGRNEQFF
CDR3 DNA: TGCGCCAGCAGTGGGCCCGGGACAGGGCGCAATGAGCAGTTCTTC

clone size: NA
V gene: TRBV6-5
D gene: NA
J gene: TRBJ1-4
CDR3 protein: CASSPTGGGEKLFF
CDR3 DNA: TGTGCCAGCAGTCCCACGGGAGGGGGTGAAAAACTGTTTTTT

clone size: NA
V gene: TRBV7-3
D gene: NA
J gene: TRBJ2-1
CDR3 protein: CASSLTGGAGEQFF
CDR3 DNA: TGTGCCAGCAGCTTAACTGGGGGCGCGGGTGAGCAGTTCTTC

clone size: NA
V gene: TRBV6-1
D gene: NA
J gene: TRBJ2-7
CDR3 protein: CASSELAGKSHEQYF
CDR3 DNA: TGTGCCAGCAGTGAATTGGCAGGGAAATCCCACGAGCAGTACTTC

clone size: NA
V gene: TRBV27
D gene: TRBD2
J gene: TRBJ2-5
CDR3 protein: CASSLTSAETQYF
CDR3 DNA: TGTGCCAGCAGTTTGACTAGCGCAGAGACCCAGTACTTC

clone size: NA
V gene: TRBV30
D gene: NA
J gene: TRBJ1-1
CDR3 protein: CAWVVEVATFF
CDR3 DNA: TGTGCCTGGGTGGTGGAGGTCGCAACTTTCTTT

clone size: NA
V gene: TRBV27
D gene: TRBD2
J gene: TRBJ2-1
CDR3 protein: CASRQGTSGAYEQFF
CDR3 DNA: TGTGCCAGCAGACAAGGGACTAGCGGGGCCTATGAGCAGTTCTTC

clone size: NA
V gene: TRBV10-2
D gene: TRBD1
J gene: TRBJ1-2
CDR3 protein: CASGQGALGYGYTF
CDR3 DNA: TGCGCCAGCGGACAGGGGGCGCTGGGCTATGGCTACACCTTC

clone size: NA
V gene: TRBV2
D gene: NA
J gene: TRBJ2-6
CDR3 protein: CASSVGRGGANVLTF
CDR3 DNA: TGTGCCAGCAGTGTGGGTAGAGGTGGGGCCAACGTCCTGACTTTC

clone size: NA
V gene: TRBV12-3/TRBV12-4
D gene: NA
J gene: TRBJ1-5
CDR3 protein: CASSLSLNQPQHF
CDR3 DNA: TGTGCCAGCAGTTTATCCCTCAATCAGCCCCAGCATTTT

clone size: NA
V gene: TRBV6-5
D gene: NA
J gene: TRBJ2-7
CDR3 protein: CASSGVYEQYF
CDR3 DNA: TGTGCCAGCAGCGGAGTTTACGAGCAGTACTTC

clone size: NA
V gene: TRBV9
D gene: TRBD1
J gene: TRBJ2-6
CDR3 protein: CASRGDRAFEGANVLTF
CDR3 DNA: TGTGCCAGCAGAGGAGACAGGGCGTTCGAGGGGGCCAACGTCCTGACTTTC

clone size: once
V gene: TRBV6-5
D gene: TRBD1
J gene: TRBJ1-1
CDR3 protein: CASSRQGEGAFF
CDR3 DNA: TGTGCCAGCAGTAGACAGGGTGAGGGAGCTTTCTTT

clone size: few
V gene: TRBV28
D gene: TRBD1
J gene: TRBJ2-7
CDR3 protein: CASSLRTGGYEQYF
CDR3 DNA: TGTGCCAGCAGTCTCCGGACAGGGGGCTACGAGCAGTACTTC

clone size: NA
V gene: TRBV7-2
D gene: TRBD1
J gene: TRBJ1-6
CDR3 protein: CASSLAGTANSPLHF
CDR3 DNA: TGTGCCAGCAGCTTAGCAGGGACAGCCAATTCACCCCTCCACTTT

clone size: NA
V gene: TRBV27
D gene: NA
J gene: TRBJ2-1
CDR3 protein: CASKMSIYNEQFF
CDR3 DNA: TGTGCCAGTAAAATGAGCATTTACAATGAGCAGTTCTTC

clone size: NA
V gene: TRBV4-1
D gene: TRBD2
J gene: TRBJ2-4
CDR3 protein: CASSQGTSGGVHF
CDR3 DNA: TGCGCCAGCAGCCAAGGGACTAGCGGGGGGGTCCACTTC